What follows describes a single TCR beta chain. This specimen comes from a study of shared T cell receptors in the human thymus. The assay was immunoSEQ multiplex PCR, and TCRdb's table has in-frame clones only and misses some. This table holds a few hundred thousand clones, over 90% found once. V was cut by 6 bases and J by 5 bases, with 22 bases left in between. The CDR3 spans 16 residues. Germline CDR1 and CDR2: SGHDN and FVKESK. The chain uses TRBV14 and TRBJ2-5; weak D call: TRBD2 (6 bases). The source is a human donor. Sequencing was performed on thymocytes. The CDR3 DNA sequence: TGTGCCAGCAGTCGGTTGGTGACAAGGGCGGGGGAGACCCAGTACTTC. This translates into CASSRLVTRAGETQYF.